This TCR beta chain was obtained from a study of cytomegalovirus exposure and HLA in healthy donors. PCR primers comprised 60 Vbeta and 13 Jbeta primers. Sequencing was performed with immunoSEQ multiplex PCR; in TCRdb, only in-frame clones are kept and a portion is missing. The sample gives some 170,000 clones, roughly 85% of which show up once; roughly 2% is in the top ten. Donors were nominally healthy when sampled, though unrecorded immune exposures were likely. Study findings and constraints: Highly shared variants forming one cluster were likely a sequencing artifact. In vitro checks showed that a few CMV-associated chains really do target CMV antigens. Sequencing depth across donors, presence/absence analyses assumed, was roughly uniform.

The CDR3 length is 15 residues. Trimming removed 2 bases from V and 0 bases from J, with 9 bases in between. CDR1 SGHDT and CDR2 YYEEEE come from the germline V gene. On this clone: The antigen is not known.

This receptor was taken from a man in his forties in good health and CMV-seronegative. Sequenced: PBMCs. This chain connects TRBV5-6 to TRBJ2-1; D unclear. The CDR3 loop is CASSFGQLSYNEQFF. The CDR3 DNA is TGTGCCAGCAGCTTCGGTCAACTCTCCTACAATGAGCAGTTCTTC.